This T cell receptor beta chain was sequenced in a study of blood T cell repertoires in COVID-19. Whole-study context: The samples span acute and convalescent COVID-19 from the United States, Italy and Spain. PBMCs, B-cell-depleted T cells, or T cells were the source of the cDNA or gDNA that made up the material.

The V and J ends lost 5 bases and 1 base, in that order; junction bases with no gene match: 5. The CDR3 runs 15 residues. The V gene's germline CDR1 is MGHRA and CDR2 YSYEKL. The authors' processing: Quantification of nucleated cells was approximated via reference gene primer amplification. This table comes from immunoSEQ multiplex PCR, and its TCRdb copy is limited to in-frame clones, with some not included. The V and J calls and clone size are taken from that table; D and trimming were inferred from the DNA. The profile shows approximately 110,000 clones, roughly 84% of them singletons. This chain connects TRBV4-1 to TRBJ2-5; 9 positions agree with TRBD2. Sequenced sample: peripheral blood. The clonotype originates from a man in his forties with acute or convalescent COVID-19. CDR3 DNA sequence: TGCGCCAGCAGCATAGCGGGGGCCGGCCAAGAGACCCAGTACTTC. Amino acids: CASSIAGAGQETQYF.